This passage covers 26 T cell receptor beta chains from one sample sequenced in a study of T cells in Graves' hyperthyroidism and ophthalmopathy. RNA transcripts served as the template for amplifying TCR beta CDR3 regions. In the first-round RT-PCR of the TCR CDR3, the HTBI primer set was used. TCRdb re-analysed the multiplex PCR reads in MiXCR, keeping a single row per CDR3 protein. The sample consists of roughly 180,000 distinct CDR3 sequences, 17% of them appearing once. What was sequenced was blood. The receptors here all came from a woman in her forties or fifties with Graves' hyperthyroidism.

This clonotype was seen ten or more times. The chain employs TRBV7-8 and TRBJ2-5; TRBD2 matches 13 bases. This CDR3 comprises 19 residues. Trimming at V came to 3 bases and at J to 3 bases, leaving 13 bases not matched to a gene. Germline V gene sequence: CDR1 SGHVS, CDR2 FQNEAQ. The chain's CDR3 is CASSLELGLAGTLEETQYF. The DNA for the CDR3 is TGTGCCAGCAGCTTGGAGTTGGGACTAGCGGGAACGCTAGAAGAGACCCAGTACTTC.

This clonotype was seen ten or more times. The chain employs TRBV6-2 or TRBV6-3 and TRBJ2-1, with TRBD1 matching over 7 bases. This CDR3 is 17 amino acids long. Germline trimming cut 6 bases from V and 4 bases from J; bases unmatched to any gene: 15. Germline V gene data show CDR1 as MNHEY and CDR2 as SVGEGT. The CDR3 bases are TGTGCCAGCAGCCACAGGGCGACAGGGATCCTGTACAATGAGCAGTTCTTC. Residues: CASSHRATGILYNEQFF.

This clonotype was counted at least ten times. J is TRBJ2-2 and V is TRBV12-3 or TRBV12-4; D uncertain. The CDR3 spans 15 residues. V was shortened by 6 bases and J by 9 bases, with 20 bases between the two germline ends. The CDR3: CASSRGGSLQRELFF. Written as DNA, the CDR3 is TGTGCCAGCAGCCGAGGTGGGTCACTGCAACGGGAGCTGTTTTTT.

This clonotype was seen at least ten times. V usage is TRBV7-8 and J usage is TRBJ2-1; either TRBD1 or TRBD2 may supply D (5 bases each). The V end lost 1 base, the J end lost 5 bases, and 18 bases lay between the germline ends. CDR3 size: 17 residues. CDR1 and CDR2 (germline): SGHVS, FQNEAQ. CDR3 loop: CASSLVVGPREDNEQFF. DNA for the CDR3: TGTGCCAGCAGCTTAGTAGTGGGACCCCGAGAGGACAATGAGCAGTTCTTC.

The V gene is TRBV10-3, the J gene TRBJ2-7, with TRBD1 as a possible D gene (7 bases). V was pared by 8 bases and J by 3 bases, with 26 bases between. Germline CDR1 reads ENHRY; CDR2 reads SYGVKD. The CDR3 length is 17 residues. The CDR3 DNA is TGTGCCATCGGGCCTGGACTTGGCAGGGGGGAGCTCTACGAGCAGTACTTC. Amino acids: CAIGPGLGRGELYEQYF.

In this sample, this clonotype turned up many times. The rearrangement links TRBV11-2 to TRBJ1-1; D possibly corresponds to TRBD1 (5 bases). Germline V gene sequence: CDR1 SGHAT, CDR2 FQNNGV. CDR3 size: 13 residues. The ends were cut back, 1 base at V and 13 bases at J, with 16 bases in the middle. The CDR3 sequence: CASSLARAKGIFF. The CDR3 DNA reads as TGTGCCAGCAGCTTAGCCCGGGCCAAGGGGATTTTCTTT.

The sample holds many counts of this clonotype. This CDR3 reads CSAADRGQLSTEAFF. In DNA form, the CDR3 reads TGCAGTGCCGCCGACAGGGGGCAATTGAGCACTGAAGCTTTCTTT. The chain combines TRBV20-1 with TRBJ1-1, with 10 bases identical to TRBD1. V lost 6 bases to trimming and J lost 4 bases; unmatched junction nucleotides: 11. The CDR3 contains 15 residues. The V gene's germline CDR1 is DFQATT and CDR2 SNEGSKA (reference sequence).

This clonotype has a handful of counts. This chain joins TRBV5-5 and TRBJ2-7, with 9 bases matching TRBD2. J gave up 1 base and V 4 bases, and 18 bases lay outside the gene matches. Germline CDR1 reads SGHKS; CDR2 reads YYEKEE (reference sequence). The CDR3 totals 19 residues. CDR3 nucleotides: TGTGCCAGCAGCGCCGAGATTGCAGCGGGGGGCCTTCAGTCCTACGAGCAGTACTTC. Its protein is CASSAEIAAGGLQSYEQYF.

This clonotype turned up a few times. A clone one base away is much larger, so this may be a read error. A read error is likely, as this CDR3 ends without the conserved phenylalanine or tryptophan. J is TRBJ2-7 and V is TRBV12-3 or TRBV12-4; 9 nucleotides agree with TRBD2. V shed 9 bases, J shed 1 base, and the junction held 1 base outside the gene matches. The CDR3 length is 12 residues. The CDR3 spells CASSGGSYEQYL. CDR3 sequence (DNA): TGTGCCAGTAGCGGGGGATCCTACGAGCAGTACCTC.

In this sample, this clonotype turned up many times. This sequence joins TRBV11-2 and TRBJ2-5, with D possibly TRBD1 on 6 matching bases. The CDR3 length is 16 residues. Trimming stripped 0 bases from V and 0 bases from J, with 11 bases between. Germline CDR1 SGHAT, CDR2 FQNNGV. As DNA, the CDR3 is TGTGCCAGCAGCTTAGACCCCAGGGGATACCAAGAGACCCAGTACTTC. Amino acids: CASSLDPRGYQETQYF.

At least ten counts were recorded for this clonotype. The chain couples TRBV14 to TRBJ1-1; D gene uncertain. The V gene's germline CDR1 is SGHDN and CDR2 FVKESK. V was trimmed by 2 bases and J by 1 base, leaving 5 bases between them. This CDR3 contains 13 residues. The CDR3 sequence: CASSQLENTEAFF. The DNA for the CDR3 is TGTGCCAGCAGCCAATTAGAGAACACTGAAGCTTTCTTT.

The chain links TRBV28 to TRBJ1-2; no clear D gene. This CDR3 is built from 13 residues. In germline, CDR1 is MDHEN, CDR2 SYDVKM. Trimming pared 3 bases from V and 8 bases from J, leaving 13 bases between. The CDR3 coding sequence is TGTGCCAGCAGTTTCTCGCACCTGGGGGGCTACACCTTC. It translates to CASSFSHLGGYTF.

This clonotype was detected many times. This rearrangement joins TRBV19 to TRBJ1-5; 10 nucleotides align to TRBD1. The germline CDR1 and CDR2 sequences are LNHDA and SQIVND (reference sequence). This CDR3 region has 17 residues. The ends lost 3 bases at V and 0 bases at J; junction bases unmatched: 5. CDR3 protein: CASSIGTGAYSNQPQHF. In DNA form, the CDR3 reads TGTGCCAGTAGTATTGGGACAGGGGCTTATAGCAATCAGCCCCAGCATTTT.

This clonotype showed up many times. The chain links TRBV5-1 to TRBJ2-7, with a possible D match to TRBD2 (6 bases). Trimming shortened V by 7 bases and J by 5 bases, and 19 bases separated the two germline ends. The germline gives CDR1 SGHRS, CDR2 YFSETQ. This CDR3 region has 14 residues. CDR3 in DNA: TGCGCCAGCCGCCCAACCCTGCGGAGGGACGAGCAGTACTTC. Translation gives CASRPTLRRDEQYF.

The sample holds many counts of this clonotype. The V gene is TRBV6-2 or TRBV6-3, the J gene TRBJ1-6; D is uncertain. The CDR3 is 12 amino acids. Germline values: CDR1 MNHEY, CDR2 SVGEGT. V dropped 2 bases and J dropped 9 bases, with 5 bases sitting between them. For the CDR3, the DNA is TGTGCCAGCAGTTACGGTGGTTCACCCCTCCACTTT. It codes for CASSYGGSPLHF.

At least ten counts were recorded for this clonotype. V gene TRBV5-1 combines with J gene TRBJ1-1; no clear D gene. Trimming shortened V by 0 bases and J by 0 bases, and 9 bases separated the two germline ends. The V gene's germline CDR1 is SGHRS and CDR2 YFSETQ. CDR3 length equals 15 residues. The CDR3 nucleotides read TGCGCCAGCAGCTTGGAAATAGGTGTGAACACTGAAGCTTTCTTT. Translation: CASSLEIGVNTEAFF.

This clonotype showed up many times. This chain uses TRBV10-3 with TRBJ2-5; 8 nucleotides line up with TRBD1. The V gene end was trimmed by 3 bases and the J gene end by 3 bases; junction bases not matched to a gene: 6. The CDR3 is 15 residues long. Germline-derived CDR1 and CDR2 are ENHRY and SYGVKD. CDR3 sequence: CAISDPGQAEETQYF. DNA of the CDR3: TGTGCCATCAGTGACCCGGGACAGGCGGAAGAGACCCAGTACTTC.

This clonotype was detected ten times or more. The genes are TRBV6-2 or TRBV6-3 and TRBJ1-1; weak D call: TRBD1 (5 bases). This CDR3 comprises 15 residues. CDR1 is MNHEY, CDR2 SVGEGT, per germline. The germline V and J ends were trimmed by 6 bases and 8 bases, with 22 bases remaining between them. The chain's CDR3 is CASSPPLRGMEEAFF. CDR3 bases: TGTGCCAGCAGCCCTCCGCTTCGGGGGATGGAAGAAGCTTTCTTT.

The sample holds a few counts of this clonotype. V gene TRBV6-1 combines with J gene TRBJ1-5; D is undetermined. CDR3 size: 14 residues. Germline CDR1 reads MNHNS; CDR2 reads SASEGT. The V end lost 5 bases, the J end lost 0 bases, and 8 bases lay between the germline ends. CDR3 sequence reads: CASSPHYSNQPQHF. In DNA form, the CDR3 reads TGTGCCAGCAGTCCCCATTATAGCAATCAGCCCCAGCATTTT.

In regard to this clonotype: The germline gene is not matched at one end of the junction; a read error may be the cause. J is TRBJ2-3 and V is TRBV6-1, with a possible D match to TRBD1 (5 bases). This CDR3 has 12 amino acids. Germline assignment: CDR1 MNHNS and CDR2 SASEGT. CDR3 DNA sequence: TGTGTCAGCAGGGCGGTGGGAGATACGCAGTATTTT. Translation: CVSRAVGDTQYF.

This clonotype has just a few counts. The gene calls are TRBV5-1 and TRBJ2-3; 11 bases fit TRBD2. Germline V CDR1 and CDR2: SGHRS, YFSETQ. J gave up 0 bases and V 4 bases, and 10 bases lay outside the gene matches. The CDR3 extends over 18 amino acids. The CDR3 DNA reads TGCGCCAGCAGCCTCCTAGCGGGGGGCGCCTCTAGCACAGATACGCAGTATTTT. It yields the protein CASSLLAGGASSTDTQYF. Using reference TRBV5-1 and TRBJ2-3 for the parts outside the CDR3, the full variable domain is KAGVTQTPRYLIKTRGQQVTLSCSPISGHRSVSWYQQTPGQGLQFLFEYFSETQRNKGNFPGRFSGRQFSNSRSEMNVSTLELGDSALYLCASSLLAGGASSTDTQYFGPGTRLTVL.

The chain recombines TRBV6-1 with TRBJ1-1; D possibly corresponds to TRBD1 (5 bases). This CDR3 spans 12 amino acids. In germline, CDR1 is MNHNS, CDR2 SASEGT. Trimming removed 11 bases from V and 1 base from J, with 11 bases in between. The CDR3 is CAGGLTNTEAFF. The CDR3 DNA is TGTGCCGGGGGACTCACGAACACTGAAGCTTTCTTT.

This clonotype was recorded at least ten times. The chain is built from TRBV2 and TRBJ1-2; possible D gene TRBD1, 6 bases. This CDR3 is 14 amino acids long. Trimming pared 6 bases from V and 4 bases from J, leaving 15 bases between. CDR1 SNHLY and CDR2 FYNNEI come from the germline V gene. DNA of the CDR3: TGTGCCAGCAGCGCTACAGGGCGCAGCTATGGCTACACCTTC. Encoded protein: CASSATGRSYGYTF.

CDR3 loop: CASSSIGRVQETQYF. CDR3 in DNA: TGCGCCAGCAGCTCAATCGGTCGGGTCCAAGAGACCCAGTACTTC. The gene calls are TRBV5-1 and TRBJ2-5; D is unresolved. Trimming took off 3 bases at V and 1 base at J, with 13 bases between the two ends. The CDR3 has 15 residues. Germline V CDR1 and CDR2: SGHRS, YFSETQ.

This clonotype was counted ten times or more. This rearrangement joins TRBV7-2 to TRBJ2-3, with D unclear. The V end lost 1 base, the J end lost 5 bases, and 7 bases lay between the germline ends. CDR1 SGHTA and CDR2 FQGNSA come from the germline V gene. The CDR3 sequence is 13 residues long. For the CDR3, the DNA is TGTGCCAGCAGCTTAGGATCTGAAGATACGCAGTATTTT. This codes for CASSLGSEDTQYF.

This clonotype was observed many times. The rearrangement links TRBV7-2 to TRBJ2-3; 11 bases are shared with TRBD1. Losses at the gene ends were 5 bases for V and 3 bases for J; bases not matched to a gene: 7. Germline CDR1 SGHTA, CDR2 FQGNSA. The CDR3 consists of 16 residues. CDR3 sequence reads: CASSVHGTGGTDTQYF. CDR3 nucleotide sequence: TGTGCCAGCAGCGTACACGGGACAGGGGGGACAGATACGCAGTATTTT.